The present entry profiles one T cell receptor beta chain with its context. Relative to the germline gene, one junction end is altered; a read error may explain this. Using immunoSEQ multiplex PCR, the repertoire was profiled, and TCRdb retains in-frame clones only, with some absent. The repertoire consists of 250,000 or so clones, with 60% to 75% occurring once and the leading ten covering 15%. The entry originates in a study of cytotoxic CD8 clonotypes in ibrutinib-treated CLL. This CDR3 has 9 amino acids. Per germline, CDR1 DFQATT and CDR2 SNEGSKA (reference sequence). The sample here was PBMCs, taken after 24 months of ibrutinib treatment. The V and J genes are TRBV20-1 and TRBJ1-2; D ambiguous. The sequence came from a human donor with chronic lymphocytic leukemia. CDR3 sequence: CSAREPANF. The CDR3 DNA is TGCAGTGCTAGAGAACCGGCCAATTTC.